This T cell receptor beta chain was retrieved from a study of T cell responses to AZD1222 COVID-19 vaccine. Recipients boosted at about 4 weeks or about 12 weeks are pooled. Profiled with immunoSEQ multiplex PCR; TCRdb holds only in-frame clones, not every one. Among about 180,000 clones listed, 85% to 90% were seen once. Study-wide results and caveats: Unmutated variant regions reportedly attract nearly half of all spike-specific TCRs. It should be noted that donors were predominantly white British and more often female, and clonal diversity was possibly underestimated.

A word on this clone: Antigen unknown.

The germline V gene has CDR1 SGHNT and CDR2 YYREEE (reference sequence). V lost 4 bases and J 7 bases, leaving 16 bases between the germline ends. The CDR3 spans 14 residues. This clonotype originated in an adult who received the AZD1222 COVID-19 vaccine. The genes are TRBV5-4 and TRBJ2-3, with TRBD1 as a possible D gene (6 bases). Material: peripheral blood, obtained 28 days after the second AZD1222 dose. The CDR3 loop is CASSELPGVYTQYF. The CDR3 DNA sequence: TGTGCCAGCAGCGAACTCCCAGGGGTTTATACGCAGTATTTT. Based on the CDR3 plus reference TRBV5-4 and TRBJ2-3, the full variable domain is ETGVTQSPTHLIKTRGQQVTLRCSSQSGHNTVSWYQQALGQGPQFIFQYYREEENGRGNFPPRFSGLQFPNYSSELNVNALELDDSALYLCASSELPGVYTQYFGPGTRLTVL.